This T cell receptor (beta chain) was sequenced for a study of graft-versus-host responses after intestinal transplantation. Overall study context: Each of the recipients got a multivisceral, liver-intestinal, or isolated intestinal transplant. Following induction with anti-thymocyte globulin, all recipients were given tacrolimus and steroids for two to four years.

The repertoire was sequenced with immunoSEQ multiplex PCR; TCRdb's copy has only in-frame clones and lacks some. The sample shows around 100,000 clones, more than 75% of them seen only once. Points on this clone: What it recognizes is unknown.

General study points: GvH clones occurred in recipient marrow; some first appeared in ileum or blood. Patients with graft-donor T cell macrochimerism had high graft-versus-host to host-versus-graft clonal ratios in allografts.

The origin of this receptor is a human donor who was the organ donor for an intestinal transplant. The starting material was unstimulated CD4+ T cells sorted from spleen or lymph node cells, obtained before transplant.

Written as DNA, the CDR3 is TGTGCCAGCAGTCCCTTTCTACCACTTCAGGGGGCGACCACTGAAGCTTTCTTT. Encoded protein: CASSPFLPLQGATTEAFF. The chain couples TRBV28 to TRBJ1-1, with 8 bases matching TRBD1. With V trimmed by 5 bases and J by 4 bases, 18 bases remained unmatched. CDR1 MDHEN and CDR2 SYDVKM come from the germline V gene. The CDR3 sequence is 18 residues long.